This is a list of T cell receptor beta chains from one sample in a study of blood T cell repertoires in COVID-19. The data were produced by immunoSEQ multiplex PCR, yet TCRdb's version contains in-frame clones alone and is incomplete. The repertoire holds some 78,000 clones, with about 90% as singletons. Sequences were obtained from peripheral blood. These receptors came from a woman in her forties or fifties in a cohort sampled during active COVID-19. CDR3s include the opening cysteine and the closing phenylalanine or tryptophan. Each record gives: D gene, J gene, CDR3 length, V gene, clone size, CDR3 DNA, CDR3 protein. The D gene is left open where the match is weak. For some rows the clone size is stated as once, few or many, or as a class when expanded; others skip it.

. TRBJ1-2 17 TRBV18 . TGTGCCAGCTCACCACAAACACCGGCACAGGCCCCTTATGGCTACACCTTC CASSPQTPAQAPYGYTF
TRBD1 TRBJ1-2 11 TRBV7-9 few TGTGCCAGCACCCCAGGGGGTGGCTACACCTTC CASTPGGGYTF
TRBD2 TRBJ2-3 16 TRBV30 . TGTGCCTGGAGTGTATTAGCGGGAGGGCCCTCAGATACGCAGTATTTT CAWSVLAGGPSDTQYF
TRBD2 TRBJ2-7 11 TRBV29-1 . TGCAGCGTTGGGACTAGGGCCGAGCAGTACTTC CSVGTRAEQYF
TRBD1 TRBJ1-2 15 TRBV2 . TGTGCCAGCAGTGAAAGGGACAGTTCTAACTATGGCTACACCTTC CASSERDSSNYGYTF
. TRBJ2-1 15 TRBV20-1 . TGCAGTGCTAGTACTAGCCGGAGCTCCTACAATGAGCAGTTCTTC CSASTSRSSYNEQFF
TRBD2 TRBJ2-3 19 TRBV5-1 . TGCGCCAGCAGCTTTACCGCGGGAGGGCGCGCGGGGGGCACAGATACGCAGTATTTT CASSFTAGGRAGGTDTQYF
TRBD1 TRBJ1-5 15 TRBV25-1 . TGTGCCAGCAGTGATACAGGGGGTAGCAATCAGCCCCAGCATTTT CASSDTGGSNQPQHF
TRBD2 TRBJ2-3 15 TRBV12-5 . TGTGCTAGTGGTCCTGGGGCGGGGGGCCCTGATACGCAGTATTTT CASGPGAGGPDTQYF
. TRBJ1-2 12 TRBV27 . TGTGCCAGCAGCCCCGGGTTGGATGGCTACACCTTC CASSPGLDGYTF
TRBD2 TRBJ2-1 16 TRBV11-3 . TGTGCCAGCAGCTTAGATCGAGCGGGAGTGGACAATGAGCAGTTCTTC CASSLDRAGVDNEQFF
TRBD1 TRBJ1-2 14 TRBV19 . TGTGCCAGTAGTATAGGCGGACAGGGGTATGGCTACACCTTC CASSIGGQGYGYTF
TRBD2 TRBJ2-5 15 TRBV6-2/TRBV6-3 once TGTGCCAGCAGTTACTTACTAGCGGGAGGCGAGACCCAGTACTTC CASSYLLAGGETQYF
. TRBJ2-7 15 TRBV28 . TGTGCCAGCAGTTTAAAACTTTCTGACTCCTACGAGCAGTACTTC CASSLKLSDSYEQYF
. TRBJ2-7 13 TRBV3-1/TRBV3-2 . TGTGCCAGCAGCCAAGCAAACTTCTACGAGCAGTACTTC CASSQANFYEQYF
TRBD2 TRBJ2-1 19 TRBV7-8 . TGTGCCAGCAGCTTAGGAGCGTCAGCGAGCGGGAGGGCCTACAATGAGCAGTTCTTC CASSLGASASGRAYNEQFF
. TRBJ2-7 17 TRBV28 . TGTGCCAGCGAATGGACGATTGGGGGGGGCTCGAGGCACGAGCAGTACTTC CASEWTIGGGSRHEQYF
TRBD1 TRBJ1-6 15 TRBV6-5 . TGTGCCAGCAGCGCCGGGACAGGGATTCGTTCACCCCTCCACTTT CASSAGTGIRSPLHF
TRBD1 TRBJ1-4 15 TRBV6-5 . TGTGCCAGCAGGGTAGACAGGGCCTCTAATGAAAAACTGTTTTTT CASRVDRASNEKLFF
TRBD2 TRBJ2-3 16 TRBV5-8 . TGTGCCAGCAGCTTCGGGACTAGCGGGAGTAGGGATACGCAGTATTTT CASSFGTSGSRDTQYF
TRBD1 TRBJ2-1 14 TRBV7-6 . TGTGCCAGCAGCGCCCTACAGGGGGGTAATGAGCAGTTCTTC CASSALQGGNEQFF
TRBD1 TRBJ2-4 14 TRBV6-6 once TGTGCCAGTGAGGGGGACAGGGGGGAAAACATTCAGTACTTC CASEGDRGENIQYF
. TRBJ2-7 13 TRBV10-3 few TGTGCCATCAGTTCCGGGTCGACCTACGAGCAGTACTTC CAISSGSTYEQYF